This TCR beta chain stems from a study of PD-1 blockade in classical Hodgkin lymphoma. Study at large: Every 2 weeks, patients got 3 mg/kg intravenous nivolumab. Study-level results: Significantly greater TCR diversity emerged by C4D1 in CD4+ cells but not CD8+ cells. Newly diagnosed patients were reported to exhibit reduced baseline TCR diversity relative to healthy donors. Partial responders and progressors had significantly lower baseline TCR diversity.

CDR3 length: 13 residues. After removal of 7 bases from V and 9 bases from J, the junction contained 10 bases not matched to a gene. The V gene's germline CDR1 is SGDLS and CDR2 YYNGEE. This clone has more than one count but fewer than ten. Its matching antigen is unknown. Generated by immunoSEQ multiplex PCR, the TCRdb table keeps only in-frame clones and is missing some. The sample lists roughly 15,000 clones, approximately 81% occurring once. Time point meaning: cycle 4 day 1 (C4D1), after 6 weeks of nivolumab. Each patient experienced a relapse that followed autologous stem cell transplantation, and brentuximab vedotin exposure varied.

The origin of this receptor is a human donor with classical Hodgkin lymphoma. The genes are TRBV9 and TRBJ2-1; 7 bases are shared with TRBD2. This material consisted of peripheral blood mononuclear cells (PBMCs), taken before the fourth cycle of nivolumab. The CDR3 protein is CASGRGGDGEQFF. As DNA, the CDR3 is TGTGCCAGCGGGAGGGGAGGGGATGGTGAGCAGTTCTTC.